The subject of this entry is one TCR beta chain. The sample comes from a study of blood T cell repertoires in COVID-19. Data came from immunoSEQ multiplex PCR; TCRdb stores just in-frame clones and leaves some out. The sample lists fewer than 300,000 clones; 91% were seen once. The germline CDR1 and CDR2 sequences are SGHRS and YFSETQ. Germline trimming cut 4 bases from V and 7 bases from J; bases unmatched to any gene: 6. The CDR3 sequence is 15 residues long. The clonotype was recovered from a person aged 18 to 35 with COVID-19, enrolled during active disease. V usage is TRBV5-1 and J usage is TRBJ2-7, with 15 nucleotides matching TRBD2. Specimen: peripheral blood. CDR3 bases: TGCGCCAGCAGCCCGGGACTAGCGGGGGGATTGGAGCAGTACTTC. It translates to CASSPGLAGGLEQYF.